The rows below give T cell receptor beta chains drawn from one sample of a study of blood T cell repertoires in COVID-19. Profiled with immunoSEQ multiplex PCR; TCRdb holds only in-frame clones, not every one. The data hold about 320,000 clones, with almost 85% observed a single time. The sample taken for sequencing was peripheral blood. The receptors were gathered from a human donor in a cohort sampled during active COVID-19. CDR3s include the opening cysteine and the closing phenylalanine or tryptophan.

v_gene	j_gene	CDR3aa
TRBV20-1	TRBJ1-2	CSRRGGYGYTF
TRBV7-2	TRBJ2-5	CASSLRRYQETQYF
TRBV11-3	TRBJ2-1	CASSLLAGGGEQFF
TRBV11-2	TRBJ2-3	CASSPSADTQYF
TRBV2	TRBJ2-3	CASRDLLAGGTDTQYF
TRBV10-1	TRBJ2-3	CASSRVTSGAYNSTDTQYF
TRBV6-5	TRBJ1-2	CASSYSRRQNYGYIF
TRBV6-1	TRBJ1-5	CASSEQFSNQPQHF
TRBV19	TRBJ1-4	CASSIVQGTTNEKLFF
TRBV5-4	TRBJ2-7	CASSTSGGNEQYF
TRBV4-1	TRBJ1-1	CASSQVGAHTEAFF
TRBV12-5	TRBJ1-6	CASGRQGRSPLHF
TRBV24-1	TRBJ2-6	CATSDPGQPGANVLTF
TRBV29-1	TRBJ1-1	CSVEVANTEAFF
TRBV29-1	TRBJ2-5	CSAQQGVVETQYF
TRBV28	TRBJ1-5	CASSSGYNQPQHF
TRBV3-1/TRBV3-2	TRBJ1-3	CASSHTVGDRYSGNTIYF
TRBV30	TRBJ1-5	CAWSVSGFNQPQHF
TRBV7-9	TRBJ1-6	CASSSGEQGRNSPLHF
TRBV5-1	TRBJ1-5	CASSLGGTGNQPQHF
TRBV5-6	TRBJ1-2	CASSFSSRAAVDGYTF
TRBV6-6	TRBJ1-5	CASSPRQGVNQPQHF
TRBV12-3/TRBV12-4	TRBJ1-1	CASGRLAEAFF
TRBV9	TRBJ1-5	CASSPAGVSNQPQHF
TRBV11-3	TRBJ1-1	CASSLDRTREAFF
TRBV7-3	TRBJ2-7	CASSSGLAEEQYF
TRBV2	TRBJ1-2	CASSDHFGTGIYGYTF
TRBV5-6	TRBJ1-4	CASSFSPGQYEKLFF
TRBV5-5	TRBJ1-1	CASSLVRATEAFF
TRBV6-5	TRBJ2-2	CASSLVETNTGELFF
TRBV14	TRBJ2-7	CASSPRQAGGLLYF
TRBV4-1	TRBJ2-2	CASSRFYGRGTAGTGELFF
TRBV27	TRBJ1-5	CASSTTGTPRGQPQHF
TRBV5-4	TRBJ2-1	CASSRDRTENEQFF
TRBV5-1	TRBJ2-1	CASSVSGGARIEQFF
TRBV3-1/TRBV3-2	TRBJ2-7	CASSRTGFTYEQYF
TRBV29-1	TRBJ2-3	CSVGGAGGREDTQYF
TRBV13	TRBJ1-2	CASSPYRGISYGYTF
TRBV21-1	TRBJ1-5	CASSKEGGRANSNQPQHF
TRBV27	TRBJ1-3	CASRLQGSNTIYF
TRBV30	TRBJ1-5	CAWSVPYSTGGSNQPQHF
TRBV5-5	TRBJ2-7	CASSLKGDEQYF
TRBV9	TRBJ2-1	CASSSRTGGASYNEQFF
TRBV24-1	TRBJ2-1	CATSDVRGPKGDEQFF
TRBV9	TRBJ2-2	CASSVGPANTGELFF
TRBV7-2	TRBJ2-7	CASNRDGSYEQYF
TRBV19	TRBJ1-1	CASLRRDRGAGGAFF
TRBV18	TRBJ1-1	CASSALRENTEAFF
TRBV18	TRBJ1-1	CASSPKDSTEAFF
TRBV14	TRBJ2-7	CASSRGVEQYF
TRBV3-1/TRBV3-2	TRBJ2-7	CASSQGLSPTYEQYF
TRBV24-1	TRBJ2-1	CATSPWGTSGGVTYNEQFF
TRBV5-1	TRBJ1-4	CASSLPGQGGEKLFF
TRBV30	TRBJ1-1	CAWSVDRVGTEAFF
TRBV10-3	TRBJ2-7	CAITETGDEQYF
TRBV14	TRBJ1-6	CASSPPGTGNSPLHF
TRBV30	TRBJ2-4	CAHGAKNIQYF